The entry below gives a single T cell receptor (beta chain) sequence along with its context. Trimming removed 0 bases from V and 8 bases from J, with 20 bases in between. The CDR3 has 17 residues. Germline lookup yields CDR1 SNHLY and CDR2 FYNNEI. The record originates from a study of T cell changes during pregnancy in multiple sclerosis. Data came from immunoSEQ multiplex PCR; TCRdb stores just in-frame clones and leaves some out. The sample consists of under 60,000 clones, approximately 91% of them appearing once. The chain carries TRBV2 and TRBJ1-3; a possible D gene is TRBD1 (5 bases). The receptor was isolated from a female donor with multiple sclerosis, enrolled in a pregnancy study. The sample in question was CD8+ T cells from peripheral blood mononuclear cells, obtained after pregnancy. CDR3 nucleotide sequence: TGTGCCAGCAGTGAAGCCCTCGGGGGTGGTGGGGGTGACACCATATATTTT. This sequence encodes CASSEALGGGGGDTIYF.